In this sample, the clone carrying this T cell receptor (beta chain) turned up a few times. Its specificity is unknown. The data were obtained in a study of cytomegalovirus exposure and HLA in healthy donors. PCR amplification relied on 60 Vbeta primers (plus 13 Jbeta primers). Sequencing was performed with immunoSEQ multiplex PCR; in TCRdb, only in-frame clones are kept and a portion is missing. The repertoire includes about 200,000 clones, approximately 88% of them detected once, and 0.71% sits in the top ten. Study-wide results and limits: A later analysis found TCR association rates differed by HLA locus, highest for DRB1 and lowest for HLA-C. A later analysis showed HLA-associated TCR beta chains outstripping equally common others in clonal expansion. According to an earlier analysis, most TCR beta V segments yielded productive rearrangements about 87% or about 30% of the time. As a later analysis showed, several of the most significant clusters appeared to be linked to common viral pathogens.

From germline, CDR1 is SGHAT and CDR2 FQNNGV. The V gene lost 5 bases and the J gene lost 4 bases, with 9 bases spanning the gap. This CDR3 region has 12 residues. The source is a boy under 10 years old in good health and CMV-seronegative. V is TRBV11-2 and J is TRBJ2-7; unclear D gene. The sample consisted of PBMCs. The CDR3 region has the DNA TGTGCCAGCAGCCCGCCCACATACGAGCAGTACTTC. As protein: CASSPPTYEQYF.